What follows are 32 T cell receptor beta chains derived from one specimen sequenced in a study of T-cell reconstitution after alpha-beta-depleted transplantation in children. Unique molecular identifiers were used in preparing the TCRbeta library. TCRdb recomputed calls from the PCR reads with MiXCR, one row per CDR3 protein. Of a few hundred thousand distinct CDR3 sequences listed, about a quarter are singletons. The specimen comprised PBMCs, sampled before TCRalphabeta/CD19-depleted stem cell transplant. These receptor sequences come from a girl aged 2-10 years with Fanconi anemia, due to receive a stem cell transplant.

The chain uses TRBV4-2 and TRBJ2-7, with 12 bases that match TRBD2. From germline, CDR1 is LGHNA and CDR2 YNFKEQ. This CDR3 comprises 20 residues. The V segment lost 1 base and the J segment 1 base; nucleotides outside the gene matches: 14. The CDR3 DNA sequence: TGTGCCAGCAGCCAAGGACAAGGAGGGACTAGCGGGCCTAAATCCTACGAGCAGTACTTC. Protein product: CASSQGQGGTSGPKSYEQYF.

In its sample, this clonotype was seen many times. The chain employs TRBV12-3 or TRBV12-4 and TRBJ1-5; 10 bases match TRBD1. The junction had 3 bases not matched to a gene; V was cut back by 6 bases and J by 7 bases. The length of the CDR3 is 13 residues. As DNA, the CDR3 is TGTGCCAGCAGCTGGACAGGGGGACAGCCCCAGCATTTT. It yields the protein CASSWTGGQPQHF.

V gene TRBV29-1 combines with J gene TRBJ1-5, with 11 bases identical to TRBD1. Germline values: CDR1 SQVTM, CDR2 ANQGSEA. Trimming cost V 6 bases and J 0 bases; bases outside gene matches: 16. The CDR3 runs 19 residues. CDR3 in amino acids: CSVPTRRTGGPYSNQPQHF. For the CDR3, the DNA is TGCAGCGTACCCACGAGACGGACAGGGGGCCCCTATAGCAATCAGCCCCAGCATTTT.

This clonotype was seen repeatedly, ten times or more. CDR3 protein: CASTRAGIPYEQYF. The CDR3 DNA follows: TGTGCCAGCACCAGAGCGGGGATACCTTACGAGCAGTACTTC. The J gene is TRBJ2-7, the V gene TRBV12-3 or TRBV12-4, with TRBD2 identical over 7 bases. The V and J ends lost 7 bases and 4 bases, in that order; junction bases with no gene match: 10. This CDR3 region has 14 residues.

V gene TRBV20-1 combines with J gene TRBJ2-1; no clear D. This CDR3 region has 16 residues. The germline CDR1 and CDR2 sequences are DFQATT and SNEGSKA (reference sequence). V was cut by 0 bases and J by 3 bases, with 15 bases left in between. In DNA form, the CDR3 reads TGCAGTGCTAGAGATGTTGGGAATCTAGGCTACAATGAGCAGTTCTTC. Translating gives CSARDVGNLGYNEQFF.

The sample holds many counts of this clonotype. The chain is built from TRBV9 and TRBJ2-5; the D call may be TRBD1 or TRBD2 (5 bases each). V lost 3 bases to trimming and J lost 1 base, with 16 bases between them. The CDR3 is 16 amino acids. Germline V lookup: CDR1 SGDLS, CDR2 YYNGEE. The CDR3 reads CASSGVPWGTQETQYF. In DNA, the CDR3 is TGTGCCAGCAGCGGTGTCCCGTGGGGGACCCAAGAGACCCAGTACTTC.

The chain joins TRBV6-1 to TRBJ2-1; D is unclear. V dropped 5 bases and J dropped 0 bases, with 14 bases sitting between them. The CDR3 covers 16 residues. Looked up from germline, CDR1 is MNHNS and CDR2 is SASEGT. Here the CDR3 DNA reads TGTGCCAGCAGTCCGCTAGGTGGTCCCTCCTACAATGAGCAGTTCTTC. The encoded protein is CASSPLGGPSYNEQFF.

At least ten counts were recorded for this clonotype. This chain joins TRBV12-3 or TRBV12-4 and TRBJ2-3, with 8 bases matching TRBD2. After removal of 0 bases from V and 11 bases from J, the junction contained 4 bases not matched to a gene. The CDR3 loop spans 13 amino acids. CDR3 residues: CASSLASGILQYF. The CDR3, as DNA: TGTGCCAGCAGTTTAGCTAGCGGGATTCTGCAGTATTTT.

This clonotype was seen just once. The V and J genes are TRBV21-1 and TRBJ2-7; no check of the table's D call, TRBD2, against the DNA was made. TRBV21-1 is classified as a pseudogene. The CDR3 loop spans 15 amino acids. The CDR3 sequence: CASSKRDCYSYEQYF. CDR3 in DNA: TGTGCCAGCAGCAAACGGGACTGCTACTCCTACGAGCAGTACTTC.

The chain carries TRBV25-1 and TRBJ2-2; 13 bases map to TRBD2. Germline CDR1 reads MGHDK; CDR2 reads SYGVNS. The J segment lost 2 bases and the V segment lost 7 bases, leaving 22 bases of the junction unmatched. The CDR3 sequence is 22 residues long. For the CDR3, the DNA is TGTGCCAGCACTCAAGGCTTTGCAATACGACTAGCGGGGGGCCCTAACACCGGGGAGCTGTTTTTT. Its translation is CASTQGFAIRLAGGPNTGELFF.

The V call is TRBV5-1, the J call TRBJ1-2; 7 nucleotides line up with TRBD1. V was clipped by 4 bases and J by 6 bases; unmatched bases: 12. This CDR3 spans 15 amino acids. CDR1 is SGHRS and CDR2 is YFSETQ in the germline V gene. The CDR3 DNA reads TGCGCCAGCAGCCGTCGGGACAGATCCAAGGATGGCTACACCTTC. As protein: CASSRRDRSKDGYTF.

This clonotype was seen just once. This rearrangement joins TRBV20-1 to TRBJ1-2; tentative D call: TRBD1 (6 bases). There are 14 residues in the CDR3. Germline V gene data show CDR1 as DFQATT and CDR2 as SNEGSKA (reference sequence). V gave up 6 bases and J gave up 4 bases, with 18 bases separating them. CDR3 nucleotides: TGCAGTGCCAGCAACCGGGACACCGCCTATGGCTACACCTTC. Translated, it gives CSASNRDTAYGYTF.

This clonotype was counted only a few times. The genes are TRBV29-1 and TRBJ2-7; 8 bases align to TRBD1. Germline CDR1 SQVTM, CDR2 ANQGSEA. CDR3 length: 14 residues. Unmatched junction bases numbered 9, after V lost 5 bases and J lost 3 bases. CDR3: CSVLGTRGHYEQYF. Written as DNA, the CDR3 is TGCAGCGTTCTCGGCACCAGGGGGCACTACGAGCAGTACTTC.

The chain couples TRBV25-1 to TRBJ2-3, with TRBD2 matching 9 bases. This CDR3 contains 16 residues. V was pared by 3 bases and J by 5 bases, with 9 bases of the junction left unmatched. The germline CDR1 and CDR2 sequences are MGHDK and SYGVNS. CDR3 amino acids: CASSDGSGRPGDTQYF. The CDR3, as DNA: TGTGCCAGCAGTGACGGTAGCGGGAGACCGGGAGATACGCAGTATTTT.

This clonotype was recorded once. This chain uses TRBV27 with TRBJ1-2, with D perhaps TRBD1 (5 bases). The CDR3 runs to 14 residues. Trimming took off 5 bases at V and 10 bases at J, with 20 bases between the two ends. The germline CDR1 and CDR2 sequences are MNHEY and SMNVEV (reference sequence). CDR3 region: CASSLQGLGYVYTF. The CDR3 bases are TGTGCCAGCAGTCTCCAGGGTCTTGGCTACGTCTACACCTTC.

This clonotype has a handful of counts. The chain has TRBV29-1 and TRBJ2-7; no definite D call. Trimming stripped 4 bases from V and 5 bases from J, with 9 bases between. Germline-derived CDR1 and CDR2 are SQVTM and ANQGSEA. This CDR3 region has 11 residues. This CDR3 is CSVGGSHEQYF. In nucleotides, the CDR3 is TGCAGCGTTGGTGGTTCGCACGAGCAGTACTTC.

This clonotype was seen ten or more times. CDR3 loop: CASSLGQGSGANVLTF. Here the CDR3 DNA reads TGTGCCAGCAGTTTGGGACAGGGCTCTGGGGCCAACGTCCTGACTTTC. This chain links TRBV27 with TRBJ2-6, with 9 bases matching TRBD1. Germline loops: CDR1 MNHEY, CDR2 SMNVEV (reference sequence). After removal of 3 bases from V and 0 bases from J, the junction contained 0 bases not matched to a gene. The CDR3 spans 16 residues.

This clonotype was seen more than once but under ten times. V and J are TRBV5-1 and TRBJ2-7, with 9 positions matching TRBD2. The CDR3 is 16 residues long. CDR1 and CDR2 (germline): SGHRS, YFSETQ. V dropped 0 bases and J dropped 2; count of bases not matched to a gene: 6. The CDR3 DNA sequence: TGCGCCAGCAGCTTGGAGGCGGGAGGGCCCCCCTACGAGCAGTACTTC. Encoded protein: CASSLEAGGPPYEQYF. Full variable domain (rest looked up from reference TRBV5-1 and TRBJ2-7): KAGVTQTPRYLIKTRGQQVTLSCSPISGHRSVSWYQQTPGQGLQFLFEYFSETQRNKGNFPGRFSGRQFSNSRSEMNVSTLELGDSALYLCASSLEAGGPPYEQYFGPGTRLTVT.

This clonotype was found many times. The chain combines TRBV20-1 with TRBJ1-6; TRBD1 agrees at 7 bases. From germline, CDR1 is DFQATT and CDR2 SNEGSKA (reference sequence). The V segment lost 3 bases and the J segment 0 bases; nucleotides outside the gene matches: 5. This CDR3 comprises 16 residues. CDR3: CSARDRTHSYNSPLHF. CDR3 nucleotide sequence: TGCAGTGCTAGGGACAGGACGCACTCCTATAATTCACCCCTCCACTTT.

This clonotype occurred a few times. V and J are TRBV7-3 and TRBJ1-1; the D is unclear. V was trimmed by 5 bases and J by 5 bases, leaving 12 bases between them. Germline V gene data show CDR1 as SGHTA and CDR2 as FQGTGA. CDR3 size: 13 residues. The CDR3 region is CASSPGLSTEAFF. The DNA for the CDR3 is TGTGCCAGCAGCCCAGGCCTGAGTACTGAAGCTTTCTTT.

V and J are TRBV7-2 and TRBJ2-2; 8 bases fit TRBD1. CDR1 and CDR2 from the germline V gene are SGHTA and FQGNSA. The J segment lost 1 base and the V segment lost 6 bases, leaving 7 bases of the junction unmatched. The CDR3 has 16 amino acids. CDR3 DNA: TGTGCCAGCAGATATTGGACAGGGAAGAACACCGGGGAGCTGTTTTTT. It codes for CASRYWTGKNTGELFF.

V is TRBV29-1 and J is TRBJ2-5, with D perhaps TRBD1 (6 bases). The CDR3 runs to 13 residues. Trimming left V 2 bases short and J 5 bases short, with 12 bases between. The germline CDR1 and CDR2 sequences are SQVTM and ANQGSEA. The CDR3 protein is CSVELGQMETQYF. The CDR3, as DNA: TGCAGCGTTGAACTAGGACAGATGGAGACCCAGTACTTC.

The V gene is TRBV7-9, the J gene TRBJ2-7; TRBD1 matches 9 bases. J gave up 6 bases and V 5 bases, and 8 bases lay outside the gene matches. The CDR3 runs 14 residues. Germline assignment: CDR1 SEHNR and CDR2 FQNEAQ (reference sequence). The CDR3 loop reads CASSLQDRGSEQYF. The CDR3 coding sequence is TGTGCCAGCAGCCTCCAGGACAGGGGTAGCGAGCAGTACTTC.

The rearrangement uses TRBV29-1 and TRBJ2-3; 7 bases map to TRBD2. Germline CDR1 is SQVTM and CDR2 is ANQGSEA. J was trimmed by 0 bases and V by 1 base; bases with no gene match: 1. The CDR3 spans 14 residues. The CDR3, as DNA: TGCAGCGTTGAAGGGACTAGGAGCACAGATACGCAGTATTTT. Its protein product is CSVEGTRSTDTQYF.

The V gene is TRBV6-2 or TRBV6-3, the J gene TRBJ2-1; tentative D call: TRBD2 (7 bases). Germline V gene lookup returns CDR1 MNHEY and CDR2 SVGEGT. Between the trimmed V and J ends, which lost 2 bases and 6 bases, there was a span of 26 bases. The CDR3 length is 19 residues. CDR3 in amino acids: CASSYERGGLAPLRNEQFF. Written as DNA, the CDR3 is TGTGCCAGCAGTTACGAGAGGGGGGGGCTAGCCCCACTACGCAATGAGCAGTTCTTC.

This clonotype was seen repeatedly, ten times or more. The rearrangement links TRBV29-1 to TRBJ1-3, with D possibly matching TRBD1 (5 bases). V lost 3 bases to trimming and J lost 5 bases, with 8 bases between them. The CDR3 spans 12 residues. CDR1 SQVTM and CDR2 ANQGSEA come from the germline V gene. CDR3 residues: CSVEVGRNTIYF. The CDR3 region has the DNA TGCAGCGTTGAGGTGGGGCGAAACACCATATATTTT.

This clonotype was observed at least ten times. The CDR3 region is CASSYWTYSYEQYF. Written as DNA, the CDR3 is TGTGCCAGCAGTTATTGGACGTATTCCTACGAGCAGTACTTC. The rearrangement links TRBV12-3 or TRBV12-4 to TRBJ2-7; D gene ambiguous. Trimming pared 4 bases from V and 1 base from J, leaving 11 bases between. The CDR3 loop spans 14 amino acids.

The table lists this clonotype with a few counts. The rearrangement joins TRBV13 to TRBJ2-1, with 8 bases fitting TRBD2. Trimming at V came to 2 bases and at J to 7 bases, leaving 10 bases not matched to a gene. Germline assignment: CDR1 PRHDT and CDR2 FYEKMQ (reference sequence). The CDR3 spans 16 residues. The CDR3 DNA reads TGTGCCAGCAGCTTAAGCATTGGGACTAGAATAAATGAGCAGTTCTTC. Its translation: CASSLSIGTRINEQFF.

The chain is built from TRBV18 and TRBJ2-5; D possibly uses TRBD1 or TRBD2 (6 bases each). There are 16 residues in the CDR3. The germline V gene encodes CDR1 KGHSH and CDR2 LQKENI. The ends were cut back, 2 bases at V and 2 bases at J, with 15 bases in the middle. CDR3: CASSPASTGRQETQYF. In DNA form, the CDR3 reads TGTGCCAGCTCACCAGCCTCCACAGGGAGGCAAGAGACCCAGTACTTC.

This clonotype was detected ten times or more. The rearrangement joins TRBV20-1 to TRBJ2-5, with TRBD1 matching over 7 bases. CDR1 and CDR2 (germline): DFQATT, SNEGSKA (reference sequence). V lost 7 bases and J lost 2; bases outside the gene matches: 10. This CDR3 comprises 14 residues. CDR3 coding DNA: TGCAGTGTCCTACCCCGGACAGGACAAGAGACCCAGTACTTC. Its translation: CSVLPRTGQETQYF.

CDR3 region: CASSLGGTSGVYEQYF. For the CDR3, the DNA is TGCGCCAGCAGCTTAGGGGGTACTAGCGGGGTCTACGAGCAGTACTTC. The chain links TRBV5-1 to TRBJ2-7, with 10 bases matching TRBD2. The CDR3 has 16 residues. Germline V lookup: CDR1 SGHRS, CDR2 YFSETQ. V lost 2 bases to trimming and J lost 3 bases; unmatched junction nucleotides: 8.

This clonotype has at least ten counts. The gene calls are TRBV20-1 and TRBJ2-1, with TRBD1 matching 8 bases. Germline CDR1 is DFQATT and CDR2 is SNEGSKA (reference sequence). Trimming at V came to 3 bases and at J to 4 bases, leaving 5 bases not matched to a gene. The CDR3 spans 14 residues. CDR3 sequence (DNA): TGCAGTGCTAGTTCAGGGGGCGCGTACAATGAGCAGTTCTTC. Protein sequence: CSASSGGAYNEQFF.